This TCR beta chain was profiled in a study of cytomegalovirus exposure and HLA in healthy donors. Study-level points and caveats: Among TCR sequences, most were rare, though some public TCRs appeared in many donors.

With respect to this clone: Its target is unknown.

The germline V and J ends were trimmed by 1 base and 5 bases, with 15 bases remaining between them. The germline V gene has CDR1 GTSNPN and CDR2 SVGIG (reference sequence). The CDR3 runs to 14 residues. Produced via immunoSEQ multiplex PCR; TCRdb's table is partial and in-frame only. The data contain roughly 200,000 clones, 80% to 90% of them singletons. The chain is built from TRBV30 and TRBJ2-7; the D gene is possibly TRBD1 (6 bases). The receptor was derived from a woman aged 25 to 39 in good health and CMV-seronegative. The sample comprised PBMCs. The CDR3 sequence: CAWSASGRGHEQYF. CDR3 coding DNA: TGTGCCTGGAGTGCTTCGGGCAGGGGCCACGAGCAGTACTTC.